The next 20 T cell receptor beta chains were all read from a single sample in a study of cytomegalovirus exposure and HLA in healthy donors. With 60 Vbeta and 13 Jbeta primers, the PCR was carried out. Produced via immunoSEQ multiplex PCR; TCRdb's table is partial and in-frame only. The sample holds 120,000 or so clones; around 80% are singletons and the top ten take under 9.5%. Specimen: PBMCs. These receptors were taken from a woman aged 50 to 60 in good health and CMV-seropositive.

This clone has a handful of counts. V gene TRBV11-2 combines with J gene TRBJ1-1, with D unclear. CDR1 is SGHAT, CDR2 FQNNGV, per germline. The CDR3 is made up of 13 amino acids. Trimming pared 1 base from V and 8 bases from J, leaving 11 bases between. The CDR3, as DNA: TGTGCCAGCAGCTTAGTAGAGGCGATGGAAGCTTTCTTT. Residues: CASSLVEAMEAFF.

This CDR3 reads CASSYVPGQGELFF. As DNA, the CDR3 is TGCGCCAGCAGCTATGTCCCGGGACAGGGTGAACTGTTTTTT. This rearrangement joins TRBV5-1 to TRBJ1-4; 9 nucleotides agree with TRBD1. From germline, CDR1 is SGHRS and CDR2 YFSETQ. The CDR3 length is 14 residues. V lost 3 bases to trimming and J lost 12 bases; unmatched junction nucleotides: 9.

About this clone: A read error may account for a junction end that differs from germline. The chain joins TRBV4-1 to TRBJ1-2; D is uncertain. The CDR3 consists of 13 residues. Germline V CDR1 and CDR2: MGHRA, YSYEKL. The CDR3 nucleotides are TGCGCCAGCAGCCAAGAGTTCGCCGTTAGAGTATGCTTC. The encoded protein is CASSQEFAVRVCF.

J is TRBJ1-5 and V is TRBV7-8, with TRBD1 matching over 8 bases. J gave up 2 bases and V 8 bases, and 8 bases lay outside the gene matches. The CDR3 spans 15 residues. From germline, CDR1 is SGHVS and CDR2 FQNEAQ. The CDR3 region has the DNA TGTGCCAGCGGACAGACAGGGGTCGGCAATCAGCCCCAGCATTTT. Protein sequence: CASGQTGVGNQPQHF.

The J gene is TRBJ1-2, the V gene TRBV30; D possibly corresponds to TRBD1 (5 bases). Germline CDR1 GTSNPN, CDR2 SVGIG (reference sequence). CDR3 length equals 13 residues. Between the trimmed V and J ends, which lost 2 bases and 4 bases, there was a span of 11 bases. CDR3 residues: CAWSSQGPYGYTF. CDR3 in DNA: TGTGCCTGGAGTTCCCAGGGTCCCTATGGCTACACCTTC.

Worth noting for this clone: Mismatch with germline at one junction end may stem from a read error. This rearrangement joins TRBV7-7 to TRBJ2-7; 7 bases are a match to TRBD1. This CDR3 has 13 residues. CDR1 is SSHAT, CDR2 FNYEAQ, per germline (reference sequence). CDR3 amino acids: CASSLARGHEQYF. The CDR3 bases are TGTGCTAGCAGCTTAGCAAGGGGGCACGAGCAGTACTTC. Filled out from reference TRBV7-7 and TRBJ2-7, the complete variable domain reads GAGVSQSPRYKVTKRGQDVTLRCDPISSHATLYWYQQALGQGPEFLTYFNYEAQPDKSGLPSDRFSAERPEGSISTLTIQRTEQRDSAMYRCASSLARGHEQYFGPGTRLTVT.

This chain connects TRBV7-3 to TRBJ2-2; the match to TRBD1 covers 7 bases. Germline values: CDR1 SGHTA, CDR2 FQGTGA. CDR3 length: 15 amino acids. With V trimmed by 5 bases and J by 0 bases, 3 bases remained unmatched. CDR3 protein: CASSRQGPNTGELFF. CDR3 bases: TGTGCCAGCAGCAGACAGGGACCGAACACCGGGGAGCTGTTTTTT.

This chain uses TRBV9 with TRBJ1-2; weak D call: TRBD1 (6 bases). CDR1 SGDLS and CDR2 YYNGEE come from the germline V gene. CDR3 size: 15 residues. Trimming pared 0 bases from V and 4 bases from J, leaving 13 bases between. Written as DNA, the CDR3 is TGTGCCAGCAGCGTAGCCCTCGGACAGTCCTATGGCTACACCTTC. This sequence encodes CASSVALGQSYGYTF.

The chain combines TRBV25-1 with TRBJ1-4; D call uncertain. Germline assignment: CDR1 MGHDK and CDR2 SYGVNS. This CDR3 region has 14 residues. The germline V and J ends were trimmed by 6 bases and 0 bases, with 8 bases remaining between them. For the CDR3, the DNA is TGTGCCAGCAGACGGGATTCAACTAATGAAAAACTGTTTTTT. As protein: CASRRDSTNEKLFF.

V and J are TRBV5-1 and TRBJ2-1, with 9 bases fitting TRBD1. CDR3 length: 15 residues. J was trimmed by 5 bases and V by 4 bases; bases with no gene match: 7. Germline assignment: CDR1 SGHRS and CDR2 YFSETQ. The CDR3 here is CASSPRGQGHNEQFF. CDR3 bases: TGCGCCAGCAGCCCGCGAGGACAGGGGCACAATGAGCAGTTCTTC.

The chain couples TRBV19 to TRBJ2-7, with D perhaps TRBD2 (5 bases). The CDR3 is 14 residues long. V lost 3 bases and J 2 bases, leaving 11 bases between the germline ends. The germline V gene has CDR1 LNHDA and CDR2 SQIVND (reference sequence). The CDR3, as DNA: TGTGCCAGTAGTATCACGGGGTTCCCCTACGAGCAGTACTTC. It yields the protein CASSITGFPYEQYF.

This clone was seen a few times. The gene calls are TRBV5-1 and TRBJ1-5; D not certain. Germline V CDR1 and CDR2: SGHRS, YFSETQ. With 0 bases removed from V and 0 bases from J, the gap between germline ends came to 10 bases. CDR3 size: 16 residues. In DNA form, the CDR3 reads TGCGCCAGCAGCTTGGCCGGTCCCGCTAGCAATCAGCCCCAGCATTTT. Translating it yields CASSLAGPASNQPQHF.

The rearrangement links TRBV5-6 to TRBJ2-7; tentatively, D is TRBD2 (5 bases). The CDR3 runs to 12 residues. Per germline, CDR1 SGHDT and CDR2 YYEEEE. V dropped 7 bases and J dropped 1 base, with 9 bases sitting between them. The DNA for the CDR3 is TGTGCCAGCGGAGAGGGATCCTACGAGCAGTACTTC. Translating it yields CASGEGSYEQYF.

This rearrangement joins TRBV27 to TRBJ2-1; 11 bases are a match to TRBD2. This CDR3 region has 14 residues. The ends lost 6 bases at V and 7 bases at J; junction bases unmatched: 5. The V gene's germline CDR1 is MNHEY and CDR2 SMNVEV (reference sequence). The CDR3 here is CASRLAGEGNEQFF. In DNA form, the CDR3 reads TGTGCCAGCAGACTAGCGGGAGAGGGAAATGAGCAGTTCTTC.

The CDR3 protein is CAWSDQDRGQYYGYTF. The CDR3 DNA sequence: TGTGCCTGGAGTGACCAGGACAGGGGGCAGTACTATGGCTACACCTTC. This sequence joins TRBV30 and TRBJ1-2; 11 bases align to TRBD1. In germline, CDR1 is GTSNPN, CDR2 SVGIG (reference sequence). The V gene end was trimmed by 1 base and the J gene end by 3 bases; junction bases not matched to a gene: 7. The CDR3 consists of 16 residues. Variable domain in full (rest from reference TRBV30 and TRBJ1-2): SQTIHQWPATLVQPVGSPLSLECTVEGTSNPNLYWYRQAAGRGLQLLFYSVGIGQISSEVPQNLSASRPQDRQFILSSKKLLLSDSGFYLCAWSDQDRGQYYGYTFGSGTRLTVV.

This rearrangement joins TRBV7-9 to TRBJ2-1; 8 positions agree with TRBD2. Germline CDR1 is SEHNR and CDR2 is FQNEAQ (reference sequence). V trimming: 5 bases; J trimming: 5 bases; junction bases outside the gene matches: 5. The CDR3 sequence is 14 residues long. CDR3: CASSLGTRDNEQFF. CDR3 coding DNA: TGTGCCAGCAGCCTCGGGACTAGAGACAATGAGCAGTTCTTC. The full variable domain, its missing parts supplied by reference TRBV7-9 and TRBJ2-1, is DTGVSQNPRHKITKRGQNVTFRCDPISEHNRLYWYRQTLGQGPEFLTYFQNEAQLEKSRLLSDRFSAERPKGSFSTLEIQRTEQGDSAMYLCASSLGTRDNEQFFGPGTRLTVL.

The chain combines TRBV30 with TRBJ1-2; D is perhaps TRBD1 (5 bases). CDR1 is GTSNPN and CDR2 is SVGIG in the germline V gene (reference sequence). This CDR3 is built from 12 residues. V lost 0 bases to trimming and J lost 8 bases, with 10 bases between them. The CDR3 sequence is CAWSVRVGGYTF. The CDR3 DNA sequence: TGTGCCTGGAGTGTCAGGGTTGGAGGCTACACCTTC. The whole variable domain, remainder taken from reference TRBV30 and TRBJ1-2, is SQTIHQWPATLVQPVGSPLSLECTVEGTSNPNLYWYRQAAGRGLQLLFYSVGIGQISSEVPQNLSASRPQDRQFILSSKKLLLSDSGFYLCAWSVRVGGYTFGSGTRLTVV.

V usage is TRBV5-1 and J usage is TRBJ1-2; 9 bases are a match to TRBD1. This CDR3 is built from 15 residues. Looked up from germline, CDR1 is SGHRS and CDR2 is YFSETQ. V gave up 1 base and J gave up 8 bases; unmatched junction bases: 9. The CDR3 nucleotides read TGCGCCAGCAGCTTGCAGGCACAGGGGGCTAGGGGCTACACCTTC. It specifies CASSLQAQGARGYTF. Full variable domain (outside the CDR3, taken from reference TRBV5-1 and TRBJ1-2): KAGVTQTPRYLIKTRGQQVTLSCSPISGHRSVSWYQQTPGQGLQFLFEYFSETQRNKGNFPGRFSGRQFSNSRSEMNVSTLELGDSALYLCASSLQAQGARGYTFGSGTRLTVV.

This clone appeared a single time. Mismatch with germline at one junction end may stem from a read error. V gene TRBV7-7 combines with J gene TRBJ2-2, with TRBD2 identical over 10 bases. The CDR3 has 16 residues. Per germline, CDR1 SSHAT and CDR2 FNYEAQ (reference sequence). The CDR3 loop reads CASSLRLAGDTGELFF. As DNA, the CDR3 is TGTGCTAGCAGCTTAAGGCTAGCGGGAGACACCGGGGAGCTGTTTTTT.

This clone has just one count. CDR3 sequence: CASSLQEDSYEQYF. The CDR3, as DNA: TGTGCCAGCAGCTTACAGGAGGATTCCTACGAGCAGTACTTC. The chain has TRBV7-9 and TRBJ2-7; tentatively, D is TRBD2 (5 bases). CDR3 length equals 14 residues. Looked up from germline, CDR1 is SEHNR and CDR2 is FQNEAQ (reference sequence). Trimming cost V 2 bases and J 1 base, with 9 bases left between them.